Below are 22 T cell receptor beta chains sequenced from a single sample in a study of CXCR3-negative and CXCR3-positive naive CD8 T cells. These TCRs are of unknown antigen specificity. Study-wide points: CXCR3-positive naive cells had more hydrophobic TRB CDR3s than CXCR3-negative naive cells.

5' RACE with UMI labels generated the TRB cDNA libraries. TCRdb reanalyzed the 5' RACE reads, giving one entry per CDR3 protein sequence and no DNA. Listed are some 120,000 distinct CDR3 sequences; roughly 0.6% falls within the top ten. Sequenced input: naive CXCR3+ CD8+ T cells from blood. As to subset: CD45RO-CCR7+CD27+CD95- naive CD8+ T cells expressing CXCR3 (TNR3+). The receptor source for this set is a human donor in good health. Some clones in this sample may be carry-over from other donors' samples.

J is TRBJ2-1 and V is TRBV4-3; no DNA is available, so the TRBD2 call from TCRdb remains unchecked. Germline V CDR1 and CDR2: LGHNA, YSLEER. The CDR3 has 16 amino acids. CDR3 residues: CASSQALAGGYNEQFF.

The chain couples TRBV7-2 to TRBJ2-3; TCRdb proposes TRBD2, but this gene call is untestable without DNA. The germline V gene has CDR1 SGHTA and CDR2 FQGNSA. This CDR3 has 20 residues. The CDR3: CASSLWTGTSGGPPGDTQYF.

The V and J genes are TRBV20-1 and TRBJ1-2. This CDR3 has 13 residues. Germline-derived CDR1 and CDR2 are DFQATT and SNEGSKA (reference sequence). Here the CDR3 reads CSAREGYNYGYTF.

J is TRBJ1-2 and V is TRBV20-1. Per germline, CDR1 DFQATT and CDR2 SNEGSKA (reference sequence). The CDR3 has 14 residues. The CDR3 protein is CSARDRPSNYSYTF.

The rearrangement joins TRBV29-1 to TRBJ2-3. Germline-derived CDR1 and CDR2 are SQVTM and ANQGSEA. The CDR3 is 13 amino acids. The CDR3 protein is CSVEGASTDTQYF.

The rearrangement uses TRBV2 and TRBJ2-1. From germline, CDR1 is SNHLY and CDR2 FYNNEI. CDR3 length: 14 amino acids. CDR3 in amino acids: CASSQNMPHNEQFF.

The CDR3 reads CASSFAGGTTDTQYF. V gene TRBV5-1 combines with J gene TRBJ2-3; TCRdb designates TRBD1, a call that cannot be tested without DNA. Per the germline V gene, CDR1 is SGHRS and CDR2 is YFSETQ. This CDR3 comprises 15 residues.

This rearrangement joins TRBV4-1 to TRBJ2-7; the TCRdb call, TRBD1, lacks DNA for checking. The CDR3 extends over 15 amino acids. In germline, CDR1 is MGHRA, CDR2 YSYEKL. The CDR3 is CASSARTGGTYEQYF.

This chain links TRBV15 with TRBJ2-7. Germline CDR1 reads LNHNV; CDR2 reads YYDKDF (reference sequence). The CDR3 sequence is 14 residues long. The CDR3 is CATSGRTDFYEQYF.

The chain combines TRBV7-9 with TRBJ1-2. Germline V CDR1 and CDR2: SEHNR, FQNEAQ (reference sequence). The CDR3 length is 15 residues. The CDR3: CASRGGGGHNYGYTF.

The CDR3: CASLGTAYNEQFF. The chain joins TRBV5-1 to TRBJ2-1; the D gene TCRdb calls, TRBD1, cannot be checked with no DNA. CDR3 length: 13 amino acids. The V gene's germline CDR1 is SGHRS and CDR2 YFSETQ.

V gene TRBV29-1 combines with J gene TRBJ2-5; the TCRdb D gene call, TRBD1, has no DNA to confirm it. Per the germline V gene, CDR1 is SQVTM and CDR2 is ANQGSEA. The CDR3 has 13 residues. The CDR3: CSVRQGARETQYF. Full variable domain (remainder filled in from reference TRBV29-1 and TRBJ2-5): SAVISQKPSRDICQRGTSLTIQCQVDSQVTMMFWYRQQPGQSLTLIATANQGSEATYESGFVIDKFPISRPNLTFSTLTVSNMSPEDSSIYLCSVRQGARETQYFGPGTRLLVL.

This sequence joins TRBV29-1 and TRBJ2-1; TCRdb lists TRBD1, though no DNA is available to test this call. The CDR3 totals 12 residues. Per the germline V gene, CDR1 is SQVTM and CDR2 is ANQGSEA. The CDR3 loop is CSVNTGPNEQFF.

This rearrangement joins TRBV5-1 to TRBJ2-1; absent DNA, TCRdb's TRBD2 call cannot be checked. The CDR3 spans 13 residues. Germline values: CDR1 SGHRS, CDR2 YFSETQ. The CDR3 spells CASSLTSSYEQFF.

The rearrangement uses TRBV4-1 and TRBJ2-2; lacking DNA, the TRBD1 call made by TCRdb goes unchecked. The CDR3 runs 14 residues. Germline loops: CDR1 MGHRA, CDR2 YSYEKL. CDR3 loop: CASRGGQNTGELFF.

V and J are TRBV27 and TRBJ2-7; absent DNA, TCRdb's TRBD1 call cannot be checked. There are 13 residues in the CDR3. Germline V gene lookup returns CDR1 MNHEY and CDR2 SMNVEV (reference sequence). This CDR3 is CASSHLNQGEQYF.

The chain carries TRBV7-9 and TRBJ2-7. The CDR3 sequence is 12 residues long. The V gene's germline CDR1 is SEHNR and CDR2 FQNEAQ (reference sequence). The CDR3 here is CASSLVIYEQYF.

The rearrangement links TRBV12-3 or TRBV12-4 to TRBJ1-5. The CDR3 contains 16 residues. The CDR3 here is CASSLGQLEPNQPQHF.

This rearrangement joins TRBV6-2 or TRBV6-3 to TRBJ2-1; TCRdb calls TRBD2, which cannot be checked without DNA. CDR1 is MNHEY and CDR2 is SVGEGT in the germline V gene. The CDR3 totals 17 residues. CDR3 residues: CASSYATEGGLYNEQFF.

The gene calls are TRBV20-1 and TRBJ2-1. Germline lookup yields CDR1 DFQATT and CDR2 SNEGSKA (reference sequence). The CDR3 spans 13 residues. The CDR3 loop is CSASRRNDNEQFF.

This chain joins TRBV12-3 or TRBV12-4 and TRBJ2-6; absent DNA, TCRdb's TRBD1 call cannot be checked. This CDR3 contains 19 residues. The CDR3 loop is CASSILWGQVNSGANVLTF.

The chain employs TRBV29-1 and TRBJ1-1; TCRdb picks TRBD1, but there is no DNA to check that call. Germline V gene sequence: CDR1 SQVTM, CDR2 ANQGSEA. The CDR3 has 15 residues. The CDR3 protein is CSVVAADRGNTEAFF.